The clone carrying this T cell receptor (beta chain) came up a few times. Its antigen is currently unknown. This sample was taken from a study of response to subunit inactivated influenza vaccine. Notes on the study in general: Each seasonal flu vaccination may recruit only limited new T cells, authors suggested.

TCRdb re-derived calls from the RT-PCR reads in MiXCR, one entry per CDR3 protein. This sample has 530,000 or so distinct CDR3 sequences, with about 10% found just once. Germline lookup yields CDR1 MNHEY and CDR2 SVGEGT. V gave up 8 bases and J gave up 16 bases; unmatched junction bases: 20. The length of the CDR3 is 14 residues. The sequences come from PBMCs from blood, collected on the day of vaccination. The sequence was collected from a man between 45 and 60 years old who received an inactivated influenza vaccine. This sequence joins TRBV6-2 or TRBV6-3 and TRBJ2-1; 7 bases line up with TRBD2. The CDR3 region is CASSRSRVRESRFF. The CDR3 nucleotides are TGTGCCAGCTCTAGATCCAGGGTGCGGGAGTCCCGATTCTTC.